This T cell receptor beta chain is drawn from a study of Ad26.COV2.S vaccination and SARS-CoV-2 variants. Study-wide points: Substantial breadth was reportedly displayed by spike-specific CD8+ and CD4+ T cell responses after vaccination.

Sequencing was performed with immunoSEQ multiplex PCR; in TCRdb, only in-frame clones are kept and a portion is missing. The sample lists under 550,000 clones, around 90% occurring once. A remark on this clone: Its antigen is not identified.

Treatment in this sample: about 20 received Ad26.COV2.S at low or high dose, single or two shots; several received placebo; per-sample allocation not given. Sampling happened 63 days after the first vaccine or placebo injection. Built on an Ad26 vector, the vaccine expressed Wuhan-strain SARS-CoV-2 spike. With V trimmed by 3 bases and J by 2 bases, 9 bases remained unmatched. The CDR3 is 16 residues long. Germline-derived CDR1 and CDR2 are MDHEN and SYDVKM. The starting material was peripheral blood, obtained in a trial of Ad26.COV2.S vaccine versus placebo. V and J are TRBV28 and TRBJ2-7, with 8 bases aligning to TRBD1. The receptor's source is a person between 18 and 65 years old who received the Ad26.COV2.S COVID-19 vaccine or a placebo. The CDR3 sequence is CASSFVLMGQAYEQYF. CDR3 coding DNA: TGTGCCAGCAGTTTCGTACTAATGGGACAGGCCTACGAGCAGTACTTC.